This T cell receptor (beta chain) was retrieved from a study of long-term antiretroviral therapy in people with HIV. Study results and caveats: Within the repertoire, clones expanded before ART were dominant at all time points. Collection spanned 2004 to 2017; ART regimens may be less effective than current ones. Post-ART samples showed increased diversity that remained below transplant donor control levels.

About this clone itself: Its target is unknown.

A minimum of one pre-ART and two post-ART PBMC samples existed for each donor. The assay used was immunoSEQ (version v3.0), run at survey level. Method: immunoSEQ multiplex PCR; TCRdb's copy keeps in-frame clones and lacks some. The sample lists 6,500 to 8,500 clones, approximately 80% occurring once. Germline assignment: CDR1 SGHRS and CDR2 YFSETQ. The CDR3 is 15 residues long. V lost 4 bases, J lost 0 bases, and 14 bases lay in between. The material sequenced was unsorted PBMCs, taken 1.1 years after starting antiretroviral therapy. The genes are TRBV5-1 and TRBJ2-7; D might be TRBD1 (6 bases). This TCR came from a man aged 40-55 years with HIV. In nucleotides, the CDR3 is TGCGCCAGCAGCCCGGGACATATGCGCTCCTACGAGCAGTACTTC. Its protein product is CASSPGHMRSYEQYF.